This T cell receptor (beta chain) originates from a study of blood T cell repertoires in COVID-19. At the level of the study: Sites across the United States, Italy and Spain contributed samples from acute and convalescent COVID-19.

As handled by the study authors: By means of reference gene primer amplification, nucleated cell counts were estimated. Produced via immunoSEQ multiplex PCR; TCRdb's table is partial and in-frame only. The DNA was the basis for D and trimming; V, J and clone size are from that table. The data contain about 250,000 clones, about 89% of them singletons. CDR3 length: 14 residues. V was cut by 5 bases and J by 0 bases, with 7 bases left in between. Germline V lookup: CDR1 SGHTA, CDR2 FQGNSA. This rearrangement joins TRBV7-2 to TRBJ1-4, with D unclear. Sequences were obtained from peripheral blood. This receptor was obtained from a woman in her sixties or seventies who had recovered from COVID-19. In DNA, the CDR3 is TGTGCCAGCAGCCCCATTGCAACTAATGAAAAACTGTTTTTT. Its translation is CASSPIATNEKLFF.